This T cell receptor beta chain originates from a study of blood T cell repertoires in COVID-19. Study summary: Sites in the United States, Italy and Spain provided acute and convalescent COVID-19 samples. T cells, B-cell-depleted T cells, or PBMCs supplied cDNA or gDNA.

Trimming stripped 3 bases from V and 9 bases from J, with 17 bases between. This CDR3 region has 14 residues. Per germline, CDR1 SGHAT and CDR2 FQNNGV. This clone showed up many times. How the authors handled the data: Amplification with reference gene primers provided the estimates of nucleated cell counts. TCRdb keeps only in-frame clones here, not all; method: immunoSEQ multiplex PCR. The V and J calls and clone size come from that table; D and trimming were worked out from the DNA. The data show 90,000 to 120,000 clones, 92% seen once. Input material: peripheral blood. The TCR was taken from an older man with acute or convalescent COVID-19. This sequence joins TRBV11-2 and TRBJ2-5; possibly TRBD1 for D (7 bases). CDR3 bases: TGTGCCAGCAGCTTCGGGGGCCTTCAGGGGGCCCAGTACTTC. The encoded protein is CASSFGGLQGAQYF.